Listed here are 11 T cell receptor beta chains from one sample, sequenced in a study of cytomegalovirus exposure and HLA in healthy donors. PCR was performed using 60 Vbeta and 13 Jbeta primers. Repertoires were generated with immunoSEQ multiplex PCR, while TCRdb's copy carries only in-frame clones and drops some. The table lists fewer than 200,000 clones, approximately 79% of them singletons. Specimen: PBMCs. The receptor source for this set is a woman in her thirties or forties in good health and CMV-seronegative.

J is TRBJ2-1 and V is TRBV11-2; 12 nucleotides match TRBD2. CDR1 is SGHAT, CDR2 FQNNGV, per germline. The V and J ends lost 4 bases and 8 bases, in that order; junction bases with no gene match: 9. The length of the CDR3 is 16 residues. In DNA, the CDR3 is TGTGCCAGCAGCTCACAGCTAGCGGGAGGGATATATGAGCAGTTCTTC. Amino acids: CASSSQLAGGIYEQFF.

The chain is built from TRBV7-9 and TRBJ2-3; TRBD2 aligns across 9 bases. Germline CDR1 and CDR2: SEHNR and FQNEAQ (reference sequence). The CDR3 sequence is 17 residues long. After removal of 2 bases from V and 4 bases from J, the junction contained 10 bases not matched to a gene. This CDR3 reads CASSLLAGGPSPDTQYF. The CDR3 DNA is TGTGCCAGCAGCTTACTTGCGGGAGGGCCATCCCCAGATACGCAGTATTTT.

The chain uses TRBV6-5 and TRBJ2-5; 8 nucleotides line up with TRBD2. Germline lookup yields CDR1 MNHEY and CDR2 SVGAGI. The CDR3 covers 14 residues. Trimming took 4 bases from V and 5 from J; bases not matched to a gene: 6. CDR3 region: CASSSAGESETQYF. The CDR3 DNA follows: TGTGCCAGCAGTTCAGCGGGGGAATCTGAGACCCAGTACTTC.

Concerning this clone: This specimen includes other DNA sequences encoding the same CDR3. This sequence joins TRBV9 and TRBJ1-3; D possibly corresponds to TRBD1 (5 bases). The CDR3 contains 13 residues. V was cut by 2 bases and J by 7 bases, with 10 bases left in between. CDR1 is SGDLS and CDR2 is YYNGEE in the germline V gene. CDR3 sequence: CASSVGGGNTIYF. Written as DNA, the CDR3 is TGTGCCAGCAGCGTTGGGGGAGGGAACACCATATATTTT.

This clone was picked up one time. V gene TRBV7-6 combines with J gene TRBJ1-1, with D possibly matching TRBD1 (5 bases). Germline V gene data show CDR1 as SGHVS and CDR2 as FNYEAQ. V dropped 4 bases and J dropped 4 bases, with 16 bases sitting between them. The CDR3 runs 15 residues. CDR3 amino acids: CASSSAGRGGTEAFF. The CDR3 nucleotides read TGTGCCAGCAGCTCCGCAGGGAGGGGTGGCACTGAAGCTTTCTTT.

The chain recombines TRBV29-1 with TRBJ2-1, with D maybe TRBD2 (5 bases). The CDR3 covers 13 residues. Germline V CDR1 and CDR2: SQVTM, ANQGSEA. Trimming cost V 4 bases and J 6 bases, with 13 bases left between them. CDR3 nucleotide sequence: TGCAGCGTTGTACTAGGGTCCACCAATGAGCAGTTCTTC. Translation: CSVVLGSTNEQFF.

The chain joins TRBV9 to TRBJ2-1, with TRBD2 as a possible D gene (5 bases). The V end lost 3 bases, the J end lost 0 bases, and 13 bases lay between the germline ends. Germline assignment: CDR1 SGDLS and CDR2 YYNGEE. This CDR3 contains 16 residues. CDR3 protein: CASSAPTGTSYNEQFF. As DNA, the CDR3 is TGTGCCAGCAGCGCCCCAACGGGAACCTCCTACAATGAGCAGTTCTTC.

This clone was seen a handful of times. The gene calls are TRBV18 and TRBJ1-1; a weak D match, TRBD1 (6 bases). Germline CDR1 KGHSH, CDR2 LQKENI. This CDR3 has 16 residues. The V end lost 3 bases, the J end lost 0 bases, and 14 bases lay between the germline ends. The DNA for the CDR3 is TGTGCCAGCTCACCGGTAAATGGACAGTTGAACACTGAAGCTTTCTTT. Translated: CASSPVNGQLNTEAFF.

The chain employs TRBV6-1 and TRBJ2-1; tentatively, D is TRBD2 (7 bases). CDR1 MNHNS and CDR2 SASEGT come from the germline V gene. The CDR3 covers 15 residues. The V and J ends lost 5 bases and 4 bases respectively, with 15 bases between them. The CDR3 DNA reads TGTGCCAGCAGTTTTAGGGGGGGGGTTTACAATGAGCAGTTCTTC. Translating it yields CASSFRGGVYNEQFF.

This clone was picked up a small number of times. The rearrangement joins TRBV15 to TRBJ1-4, with 9 bases lining up with TRBD1. J was trimmed by 5 bases and V by 2 bases; bases with no gene match: 6. CDR3 length equals 16 residues. Germline values: CDR1 LNHNV, CDR2 YYDKDF (reference sequence). The CDR3 protein is CATSRTGTGLNEKLFF. CDR3 nucleotide sequence: TGTGCCACCAGCAGAACCGGGACAGGGTTGAATGAAAAACTGTTTTTT. Together with reference TRBV15 and TRBJ1-4, the CDR3 gives the full variable domain: DAMVIQNPRYQVTQFGKPVTLSCSQTLNHNVMYWYQQKSSQAPKLLFHYYDKDFNNEADTPDNFQSRRPNTSFCFLDIRSPGLGDTAMYLCATSRTGTGLNEKLFFGSGTQLSVL.

The chain employs TRBV28 and TRBJ1-2, with 7 bases lining up with TRBD1. The V gene's germline CDR1 is MDHEN and CDR2 SYDVKM. The CDR3 is made up of 19 amino acids. After removal of 8 bases from V and 1 base from J, the junction contained 22 bases not matched to a gene. CDR3 residues: CASSPQKTGRLLLNYGYTF. DNA for the CDR3: TGTGCCAGCTCCCCCCAAAAGACAGGGCGACTGCTCCTTAACTATGGCTACACCTTC.